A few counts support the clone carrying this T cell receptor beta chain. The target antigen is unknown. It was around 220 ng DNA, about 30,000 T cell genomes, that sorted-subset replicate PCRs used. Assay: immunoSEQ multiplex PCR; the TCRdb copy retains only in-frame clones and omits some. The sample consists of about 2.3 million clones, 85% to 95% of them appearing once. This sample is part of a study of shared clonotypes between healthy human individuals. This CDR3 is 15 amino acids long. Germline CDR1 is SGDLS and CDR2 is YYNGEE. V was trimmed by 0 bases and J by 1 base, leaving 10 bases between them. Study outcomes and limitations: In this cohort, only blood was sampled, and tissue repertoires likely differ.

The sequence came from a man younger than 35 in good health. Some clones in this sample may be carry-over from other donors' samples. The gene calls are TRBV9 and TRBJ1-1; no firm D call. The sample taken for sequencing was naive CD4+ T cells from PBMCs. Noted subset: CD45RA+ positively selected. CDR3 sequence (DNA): TGTGCCAGCAGCGTAGATGGCTACCGGAACACTGAAGCTTTCTTT. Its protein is CASSVDGYRNTEAFF.